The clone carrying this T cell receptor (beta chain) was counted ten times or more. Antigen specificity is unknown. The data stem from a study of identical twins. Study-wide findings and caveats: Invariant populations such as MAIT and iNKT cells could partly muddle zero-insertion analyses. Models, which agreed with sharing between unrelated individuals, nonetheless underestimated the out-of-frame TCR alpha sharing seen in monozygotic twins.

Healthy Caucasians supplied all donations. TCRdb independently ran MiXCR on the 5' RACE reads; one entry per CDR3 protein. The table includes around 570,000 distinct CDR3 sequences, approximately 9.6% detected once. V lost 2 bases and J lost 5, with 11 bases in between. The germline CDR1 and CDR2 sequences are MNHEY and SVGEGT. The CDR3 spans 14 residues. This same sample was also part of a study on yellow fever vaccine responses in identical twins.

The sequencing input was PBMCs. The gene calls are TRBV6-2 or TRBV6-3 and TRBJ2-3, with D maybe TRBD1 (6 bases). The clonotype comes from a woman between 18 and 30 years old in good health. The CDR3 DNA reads TGTGCCAGCAGTTACCGACGAGGGGGAGATACGCAGTATTTT. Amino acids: CASSYRRGGDTQYF.